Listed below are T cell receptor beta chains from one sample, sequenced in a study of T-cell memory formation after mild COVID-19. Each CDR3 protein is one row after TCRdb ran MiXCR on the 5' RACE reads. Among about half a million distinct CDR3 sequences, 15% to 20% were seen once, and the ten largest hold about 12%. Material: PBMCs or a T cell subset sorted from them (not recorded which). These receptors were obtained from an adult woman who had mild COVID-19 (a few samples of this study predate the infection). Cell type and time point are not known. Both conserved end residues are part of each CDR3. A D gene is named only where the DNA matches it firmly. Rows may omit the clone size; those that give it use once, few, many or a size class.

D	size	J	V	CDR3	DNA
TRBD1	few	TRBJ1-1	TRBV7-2	CASEPGRGQGGTEAFF	TGTGCCAGCGAACCCGGCAGGGGGCAAGGAGGCACTGAAGCTTTCTTT
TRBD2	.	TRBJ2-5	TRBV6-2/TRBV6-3	CASSLPFGAGEEKTQYF	TGTGCCAGCAGTCTCCCATTTGGAGCGGGAGAGGAGAAGACCCAGTACTTC
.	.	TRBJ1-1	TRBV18	CASSPAEGEAFF	TGTGCCAGCTCACCAGCAGAGGGTGAAGCTTTCTTT
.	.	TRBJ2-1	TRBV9	CASDPTGSNEQFF	TGTGCCAGCGACCCTACAGGGAGCAATGAGCAGTTCTTC
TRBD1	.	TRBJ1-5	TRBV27	CASSLSPGGQPQHF	TGTGCCAGCAGTTTATCCCCAGGGGGTCAGCCCCAGCATTTT
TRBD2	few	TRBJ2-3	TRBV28	CASSRSGRRTDTQYF	TGTGCCAGCAGTCGTAGCGGGAGAAGAACAGATACGCAGTATTTT
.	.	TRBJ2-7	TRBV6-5	CASNYDIYEQYF	TGTGCCAGCAACTACGACATCTACGAGCAGTACTTC
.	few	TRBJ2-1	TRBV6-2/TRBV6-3	CASVRGGIISYNEQFF	TGTGCCAGCGTCCGTGGGGGGATCATCTCCTACAATGAGCAGTTCTTC
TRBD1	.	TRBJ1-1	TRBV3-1	CASSRQGFAEAFF	TGTGCCAGCAGCCGACAGGGTTTCGCTGAAGCTTTCTTT
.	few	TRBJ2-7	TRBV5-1	CASSLVGVYEQYF	TGCGCCAGCAGCTTGGTGGGGGTCTACGAGCAGTACTTC
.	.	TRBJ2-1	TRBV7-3	CASSQSDNSYNEQFF	TGTGCCAGCAGCCAATCTGACAACTCCTACAATGAGCAGTTCTTC
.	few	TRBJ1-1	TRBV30	CAWSEAGHTEAFF	TGTGCCTGGAGTGAGGCAGGGCACACTGAAGCTTTCTTT
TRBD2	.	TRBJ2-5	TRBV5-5	CASSIRAGGPETQYF	TGTGCCAGCAGCATAAGAGCGGGAGGGCCCGAGACCCAGTACTTC
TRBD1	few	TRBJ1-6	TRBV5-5	CASSLPGTGNSPLHF	TGTGCCAGCAGCTTGCCGGGGACAGGGAATTCACCCCTCCACTTT
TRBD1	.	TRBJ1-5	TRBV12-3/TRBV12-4	CASSWATGQDYQAQHF	TGTGCCAGCAGTTGGGCAACAGGACAGGACTATCAGGCCCAGCATTTT
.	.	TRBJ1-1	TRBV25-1	CASSELVNTEAFF	TGTGCCAGCAGTGAATTGGTGAACACTGAAGCTTTCTTT
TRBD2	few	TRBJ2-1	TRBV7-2	CASASGAYNEQFF	TGTGCCAGCGCTAGCGGGGCGTACAATGAGCAGTTCTTC
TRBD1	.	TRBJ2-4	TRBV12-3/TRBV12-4	CASSPTGSGKNIQYF	TGTGCCAGCAGTCCGACAGGGTCGGGCAAAAACATTCAGTACTTC
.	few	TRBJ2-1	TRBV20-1	CSARERAHGEWSYNEQFF	TGCAGTGCTAGAGAAAGGGCGCACGGGGAATGGTCCTACAATGAGCAGTTCTTC
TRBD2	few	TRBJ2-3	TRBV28	CASSGTSGPSTDTQYF	TGTGCCAGCAGTGGTACTAGCGGTCCTAGCACAGATACGCAGTATTTT
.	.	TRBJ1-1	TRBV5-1	CASSLPVPGEAFF	TGCGCCAGCAGCTTGCCTGTCCCGGGCGAAGCTTTCTTT
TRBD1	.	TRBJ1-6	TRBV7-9	CAFDFDRGDSPLHF	TGTGCCTTCGATTTTGACAGGGGTGATTCACCCCTCCACTTT
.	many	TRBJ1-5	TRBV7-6	CASSLDRGNQPQHF	TGTGCCAGCAGCTTAGACAGAGGCAATCAGCCCCAGCATTTT
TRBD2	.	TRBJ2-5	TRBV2	CASRPSGETQYF	TGTGCCAGCAGGCCTAGCGGCGAGACCCAGTACTTC
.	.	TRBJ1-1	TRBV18	CASSPSGDANTEAFF	TGTGCCAGCTCACCTTCGGGAGATGCGAACACTGAAGCTTTCTTT
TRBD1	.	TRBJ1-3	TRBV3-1	CASSPLTGGRNTIYF	TGTGCCAGCAGCCCGCTGACAGGGGGGAGAAACACCATATATTTT
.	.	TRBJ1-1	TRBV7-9	CASSLEVRNTEAFF	TGTGCCAGCAGCTTAGAGGTCAGGAACACTGAAGCTTTCTTT
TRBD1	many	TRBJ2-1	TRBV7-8	CASSTQTGFGNEQFF	TGTGCCAGCAGCACTCAGACAGGGTTTGGCAATGAGCAGTTCTTC
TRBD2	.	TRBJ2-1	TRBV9	CASSVGGPGLADEQFF	TGTGCCAGCAGCGTAGGAGGCCCGGGACTAGCGGATGAGCAGTTCTTC
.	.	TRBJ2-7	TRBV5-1	CASSFSPDGSEQYF	TGCGCCAGCAGCTTTTCACCGGATGGGTCTGAGCAGTACTTC
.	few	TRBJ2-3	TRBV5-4	CASSLAHNTDTQYF	TGTGCCAGCAGCTTGGCTCACAACACAGATACGCAGTATTTT
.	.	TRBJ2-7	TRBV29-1	CSVVGGVVGARYEQYF	TGCAGCGTTGTAGGCGGCGTTGTAGGGGCGAGGTACGAGCAGTACTTC
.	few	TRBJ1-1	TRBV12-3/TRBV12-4	CASSLAGIEAFF	TGTGCCAGCAGTTTAGCAGGTATTGAAGCTTTCTTT
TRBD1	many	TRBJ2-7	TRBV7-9	CASNPIQGAYEQYF	TGTGCCAGCAACCCCATACAGGGGGCCTACGAGCAGTACTTC
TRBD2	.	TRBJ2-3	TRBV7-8	CASSLGQTSGINTDTQYF	TGTGCCAGCAGCTTAGGCCAGACTAGCGGGATCAACACAGATACGCAGTATTTT
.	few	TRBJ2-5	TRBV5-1	CASSGLWETQYF	TGCGCCAGCAGCGGTCTTTGGGAGACCCAGTACTTC
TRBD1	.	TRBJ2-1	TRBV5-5	CASSLDRVVAYNEQFF	TGTGCCAGCAGCCTGGACAGGGTGGTGGCCTACAATGAGCAGTTCTTC
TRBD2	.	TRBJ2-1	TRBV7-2	CASSAPGLSYNEQFF	TGTGCCAGCAGCGCTCCGGGACTAAGCTACAATGAGCAGTTCTTC